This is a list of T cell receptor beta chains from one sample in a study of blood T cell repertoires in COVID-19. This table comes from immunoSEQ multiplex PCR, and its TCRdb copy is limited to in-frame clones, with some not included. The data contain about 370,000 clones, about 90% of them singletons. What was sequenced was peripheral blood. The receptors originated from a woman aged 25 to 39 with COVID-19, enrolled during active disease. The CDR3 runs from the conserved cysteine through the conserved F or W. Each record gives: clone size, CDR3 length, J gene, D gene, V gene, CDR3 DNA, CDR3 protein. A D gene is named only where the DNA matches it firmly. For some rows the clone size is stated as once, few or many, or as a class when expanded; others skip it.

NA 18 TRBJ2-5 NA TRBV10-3 TGTGCCATCAGTGAATTCCCCCCCCGTTTGGCGCGGGGAGAGACCCAGTACTTC CAISEFPPRLARGETQYF
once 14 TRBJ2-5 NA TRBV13 TGTGCCAGCAGCCCCCGACAGTTCCAAGAGACCCAGTACTTC CASSPRQFQETQYF
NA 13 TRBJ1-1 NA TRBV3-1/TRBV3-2 TGTGCCAGCAGCCAAGGAGGGAACACTGAAGCTTTCTTT CASSQGGNTEAFF
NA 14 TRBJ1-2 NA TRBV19 TGTGCCAGTAGTATTTGGGGCAGGGACTATGGCTACACCTTC CASSIWGRDYGYTF
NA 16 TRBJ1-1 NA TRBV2 TGTGCCAGTAAGGTGGGTGTGCGGGGGCGCCGGACTGAAGCTTTCTTT CASKVGVRGRRTEAFF
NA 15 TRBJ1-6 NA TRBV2 TGTGCCCTTGGGGAGGGGAGCTCCTATAATTCACCCCTCCACTTT CALGEGSSYNSPLHF
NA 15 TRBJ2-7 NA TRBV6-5 TGTGCCAGCAGTTACTCGAAGGGAGGACCCTACGAGCAGTACTTC CASSYSKGGPYEQYF
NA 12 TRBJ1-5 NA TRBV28 TGTGCCAGCAGCCCAAACTCACAGCCCCAGCATTTT CASSPNSQPQHF
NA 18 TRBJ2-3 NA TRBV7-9 TGTGCCAGCAGCTTAGCCAGACAGGGGAGGGCCCACACAGATACGCAGTATTTT CASSLARQGRAHTDTQYF
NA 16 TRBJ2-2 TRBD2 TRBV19 TGTGCCAGTAGTATAAGACTAGCGGGAGACACCGGGGAGCTGTTTTTT CASSIRLAGDTGELFF
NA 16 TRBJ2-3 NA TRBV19 TGTGCCAGTAGTCCTAATACAGGAGCTAGCACAGATACGCAGTATTTT CASSPNTGASTDTQYF
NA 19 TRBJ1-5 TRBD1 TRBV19 TGTGCCAGTAGGGGCCGGGACAGGGGAAGGGGAAGAGGCAATCAGCCCCAGCATTTT CASRGRDRGRGRGNQPQHF
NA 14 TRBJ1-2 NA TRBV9 TGTGCCAGCAGCGGCAGTGGTTCGAACTATGGCTACACCTTC CASSGSGSNYGYTF
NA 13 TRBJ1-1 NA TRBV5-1 TGCGCCAGCAGCTTGGAGGGGCCCCGTGGAGCTTTCTTT CASSLEGPRGAFF
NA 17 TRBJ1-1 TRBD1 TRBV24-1 TGTGCCACCAGTGATTTGCCCCGGGACAGGGGACGAACTGAAGCTTTCTTT CATSDLPRDRGRTEAFF
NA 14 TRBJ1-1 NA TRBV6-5 TGTGCCAGCACTAGGTCTACCCTGAACACTGAAGCTTTCTTT CASTRSTLNTEAFF
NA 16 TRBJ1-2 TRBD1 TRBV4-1 TGCGCCAGCAGCCAAGAAAGGGGGCTGACGCTCTATGGCTACACCTTC CASSQERGLTLYGYTF
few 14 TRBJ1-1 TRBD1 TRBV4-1 TGCGCCAGCAGCAAAATAGGACAGGGGACTGAAGCTTTCTTT CASSKIGQGTEAFF
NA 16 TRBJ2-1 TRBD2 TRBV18 TGTGCCAGCTCACCACTGGGCGGGACTAGCCGTAATGAGCAGTTCTTC CASSPLGGTSRNEQFF
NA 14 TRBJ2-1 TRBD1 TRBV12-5 TGTGCTAGTGGTTCTGGACAGGAGGACAATGAGCAGTTCTTC CASGSGQEDNEQFF
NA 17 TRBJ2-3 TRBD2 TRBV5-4 TGTGCCAGCAGCCGGGGACTAGCGGGCGTTAGCACAGATACGCAGTATTTT CASSRGLAGVSTDTQYF
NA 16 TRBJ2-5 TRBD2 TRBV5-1 TGCGCCAGCAGCCGGACTAGCGGGACCCTCCAAGAGACCCAGTACTTC CASSRTSGTLQETQYF
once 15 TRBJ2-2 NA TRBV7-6 TGTGCCAGCAGCTATGGACAGCCGAACACCGGGGAGCTGTTTTTT CASSYGQPNTGELFF
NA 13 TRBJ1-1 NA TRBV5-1 TGCGCCAGCAGCTTGGCCCCAGGCGCTGAAGCTTTCTTT CASSLAPGAEAFF
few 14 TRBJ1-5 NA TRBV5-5 TGTGCCAGCAGCTTGGAGGGAGGCAATCAGCCCCAGCATTTT CASSLEGGNQPQHF
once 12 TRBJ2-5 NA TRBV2 TGTGCCAGCAGTGCTTGGAGGGAGACCCAGTACTTC CASSAWRETQYF
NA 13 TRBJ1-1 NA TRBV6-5 TGTGCCAGCAGCAGAGGCCTGAACACTGAAGCTTTCTTT CASSRGLNTEAFF
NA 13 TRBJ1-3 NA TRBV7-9 TGTGCCAGCAGCGTCAGGGATGGAAACACCATATATTTT CASSVRDGNTIYF